Below, 22 T cell receptor beta chains from the same sample are listed, as sequenced in a study of vaccination and CD4 T cells after COVID-19. At the Johns Hopkins FTIC core, DNA taken from cultured CD4+ T cells was sequenced by way of the Oncomine TCR Beta short-read assay. Each CDR3 protein is one row after TCRdb ran MiXCR on the PCR reads. The table records 15,000 to 17,000 distinct CDR3 sequences, roughly 73% of them present only once. Which antigens these TCRs recognize remains unknown. The treatment denotes: roughly nine-day PBMC culture with coronavirus spike peptide pools or control peptides (ViraFEST assay). Sequenced sample: CD4+ T cells from blood, cultured in vitro. The receptor source for this set is a human donor who had recovered from COVID-19.

The rearrangement uses TRBV6-2 or TRBV6-3 and TRBJ2-7; D is possibly TRBD2 (7 bases). The CDR3 is 13 residues long. Germline V gives CDR1 MNHEY, CDR2 SVGEGT. V was cut by 2 bases and J by 4 bases, with 9 bases left in between. CDR3 region: CASSYRGGYEQYF. CDR3 bases: TGTGCCAGCAGTTACAGGGGGGGGTACGAGCAGTACTTC.

The chain combines TRBV28 with TRBJ1-6; D gene unclear. V was pared by 6 bases and J by 9 bases, with 9 bases between. This CDR3 is built from 12 residues. The germline CDR1 and CDR2 sequences are MDHEN and SYDVKM. As DNA, the CDR3 is TGTGCCAGCAGCACCCCTGGTTCACCCCTCCACTTT. Protein: CASSTPGSPLHF.

This clonotype was detected only once. V and J are TRBV20-1 and TRBJ2-6, with a possible D match to TRBD2 (7 bases). CDR1 and CDR2 (germline): DFQATT, SNEGSKA (reference sequence). V was trimmed by 6 bases and J by 3 bases, leaving 18 bases between them. The CDR3 covers 16 residues. The CDR3 bases are TGCAGTGCGATCGGGACACCGGGAGGTGGGGCCAACGTCCTGACTTTC. Residues: CSAIGTPGGGANVLTF.

This chain connects TRBV19 to TRBJ2-7, with D perhaps matching TRBD2 (5 bases). V was cut by 6 bases and J by 6 bases, with 9 bases left in between. Germline lookup yields CDR1 LNHDA and CDR2 SQIVND (reference sequence). CDR3 size: 11 residues. The CDR3 region has the DNA TGTGCCAGTAGGTCGGGGTCCGAGCAGTACTTC. Its translation is CASRSGSEQYF.

The genes are TRBV19 and TRBJ2-5, with D possibly matching TRBD1 (5 bases). The CDR3 is made up of 15 amino acids. V lost 5 bases and J 4 bases, leaving 17 bases between the germline ends. Germline assignment: CDR1 LNHDA and CDR2 SQIVND (reference sequence). CDR3: CASSPGRVRVETQYF. CDR3 sequence (DNA): TGTGCCAGTAGTCCCGGAAGAGTCAGGGTAGAGACCCAGTACTTC.

The DNA of the CDR3 is TGTGCCACCAGCAGGGGGGGGCGAGTCACTGAAGCTTTCTTT. It yields the protein CATSRGGRVTEAFF. The chain carries TRBV15 and TRBJ1-1; maybe TRBD1 (6 bases). Trimming took 3 bases from V and 4 from J, leaving 12 bases between them. The CDR3 is 14 residues long. CDR1 LNHNV and CDR2 YYDKDF come from the germline V gene (reference sequence). Full variable domain (missing parts from reference TRBV15 and TRBJ1-1): DAMVIQNPRYQVTQFGKPVTLSCSQTLNHNVMYWYQQKSSQAPKLLFHYYDKDFNNEADTPDNFQSRRPNTSFCFLDIRSPGLGDTAMYLCATSRGGRVTEAFFGQGTRLTVV.

The chain carries TRBV6-1 and TRBJ1-1, with D possibly being TRBD1 (5 bases). The V end was cut by 7 bases, the J end by 3 bases, with 12 bases between. The CDR3 spans 13 residues. The V gene's germline CDR1 is MNHNS and CDR2 SASEGT. CDR3 sequence (DNA): TGTGCCAGCATGACAGTCGTCGACACTGAAGCTTTCTTT. The encoded protein is CASMTVVDTEAFF.

On this clonotype itself: One end of the junction is discordant with germline, which a read error may explain. This chain connects TRBV6-1 to TRBJ1-5, with TRBD1 identical over 7 bases. The germline V gene encodes CDR1 MNHNS and CDR2 SASEGT. The CDR3 spans 14 residues. CDR3 loop: CASSESSTRDSKYF. The CDR3 DNA sequence: TGTGCCAGCAGTGAATCCTCGACCCGGGACAGTAAGTATTTT.

The chain uses TRBV24-1 and TRBJ2-3; the match to TRBD1 covers 8 bases. The germline V gene has CDR1 KGHDR and CDR2 SFDVKD. V shed 1 base, J shed 6 bases, and the junction held 8 bases outside the gene matches. This CDR3 has 16 residues. The DNA for the CDR3 is TGTGCCACCAGTGATTTTGAGCAGGGGGCGAAGGATACGCAGTATTTT. Its protein is CATSDFEQGAKDTQYF.

The chain employs TRBV7-2 and TRBJ1-5, with TRBD1 as a possible D gene (5 bases). Deletions cut 5 bases from V and 4 bases from J, with 18 bases between. The germline V gene encodes CDR1 SGHTA and CDR2 FQGNSA. The CDR3 loop spans 16 amino acids. This CDR3 is CASSAEGARANQPQHF. In DNA, the CDR3 is TGTGCCAGCAGCGCCGAGGGCGCCAGGGCTAATCAGCCCCAGCATTTT.

This clonotype occurred once. The rearrangement links TRBV2 to TRBJ1-1; 9 bases fit TRBD1. CDR1 is SNHLY, CDR2 FYNNEI, per germline. The CDR3 is made up of 13 amino acids. The junction had 0 bases not matched to a gene; V was cut back by 4 bases and J by 3 bases. In DNA form, the CDR3 reads TGTGCCAGCAGTGGGACAGGGGACACTGAAGCTTTCTTT. Its protein is CASSGTGDTEAFF.

The J gene is TRBJ1-2, the V gene TRBV15; D is unresolved. Germline CDR1 is LNHNV and CDR2 is YYDKDF (reference sequence). This CDR3 spans 13 amino acids. The V end lost 0 bases, the J end lost 8 bases, and 10 bases lay between the germline ends. CDR3 protein: CATSRELQGGYTF. The CDR3 DNA reads TGTGCCACCAGCAGAGAATTGCAAGGCGGCTACACCTTC.

This chain joins TRBV7-9 and TRBJ2-1; perhaps TRBD2 as D (6 bases). Trimming stripped 8 bases from V and 3 bases from J, with 20 bases between. The germline V gene encodes CDR1 SEHNR and CDR2 FQNEAQ (reference sequence). The CDR3 is made up of 16 amino acids. The CDR3 sequence: CASPPRPGSLYNEQFF. CDR3 in DNA: TGTGCCAGCCCCCCTCGCCCCGGGAGTCTCTACAATGAGCAGTTCTTC. The full variable domain, its missing parts supplied by reference TRBV7-9 and TRBJ2-1, is DTGVSQNPRHKITKRGQNVTFRCDPISEHNRLYWYRQTLGQGPEFLTYFQNEAQLEKSRLLSDRFSAERPKGSFSTLEIQRTEQGDSAMYLCASPPRPGSLYNEQFFGPGTRLTVL.

The V gene is TRBV11-1, the J gene TRBJ2-7, with D uncertain. This CDR3 has 15 residues. CDR1 and CDR2 from the germline V gene are SGHAT and FQDESV (reference sequence). Trimming removed 3 bases at V and 0 bases at J, with 12 bases between. The CDR3 loop is CASSFLPQSSYEQYF. As DNA, the CDR3 is TGTGCCAGCAGCTTTTTGCCGCAGAGCTCCTACGAGCAGTACTTC.

The V gene is TRBV27, the J gene TRBJ1-2; TRBD1 is a possible D gene (6 bases). The germline V gene encodes CDR1 MNHEY and CDR2 SMNVEV (reference sequence). The CDR3 consists of 13 residues. The V end lost 6 bases, the J end lost 3 bases, and 11 bases lay between the germline ends. CDR3: CASSRNRDYGYTF. The DNA of the CDR3 is TGTGCCAGCAGCCGGAACAGGGACTATGGCTACACCTTC.

Concerning this clonotype: At one end the junction does not follow the germline gene, possibly because of a read error. The chain employs TRBV7-7 and TRBJ1-2; 7 bases are shared with TRBD1. The germline CDR1 and CDR2 sequences are SSHAT and FNYEAQ (reference sequence). CDR3 length: 15 amino acids. The CDR3 DNA sequence: TGTGCTAGCATACAAACAGGGGACGAACGCTATGGCTACACCTTC. Protein sequence: CASIQTGDERYGYTF.

This chain joins TRBV6-1 and TRBJ1-5; D might be TRBD1 (6 bases). This CDR3 contains 13 residues. Germline lookup yields CDR1 MNHNS and CDR2 SASEGT. The V end lost 10 bases, the J end lost 2 bases, and 12 bases lay between the germline ends. CDR3 nucleotides: TGTGCCATGAGGGGGAAAGGCAATCAGCCCCAGCATTTT. Translated, it gives CAMRGKGNQPQHF.

The chain has TRBV20-1 and TRBJ2-3; TRBD2 aligns across 8 bases. The CDR3 is 13 amino acids. Germline CDR1 and CDR2: DFQATT and SNEGSKA (reference sequence). The V segment lost 3 bases and the J segment 5 bases; nucleotides outside the gene matches: 4. CDR3 sequence reads: CSARTSVGDTQYF. CDR3 nucleotide sequence: TGCAGTGCTAGGACTAGCGTCGGAGATACGCAGTATTTT.

CDR3 region: CASSSPGTPTRGYTF. Here the CDR3 DNA reads TGTGCCAGCAGTTCCCCCGGGACACCCACTCGAGGCTACACCTTC. This chain joins TRBV7-2 and TRBJ1-2, with D possibly TRBD1 on 6 matching bases. Trimming removed 6 bases at V and 8 bases at J, with 22 bases between. The CDR3 sequence is 15 residues long. The V gene's germline CDR1 is SGHTA and CDR2 FQGNSA.

The J gene is TRBJ1-2, the V gene TRBV6-1; 7 positions match TRBD1. Per germline, CDR1 MNHNS and CDR2 SASEGT. This CDR3 contains 14 residues. Trimming removed 10 bases from V and 2 bases from J; junction bases left unmatched: 10. In nucleotides, the CDR3 is TGTGCCACCCACAGGGGAGGGGGAAACTATGGCTACACCTTC. It translates to CATHRGGGNYGYTF.

The CDR3 bases are TGTGCCAGCAGTTTCGAACAGGCTAGCCGGGCCCAGTACTTC. It encodes CASSFEQASRAQYF. The V and J genes are TRBV28 and TRBJ2-5; D may match TRBD1 or TRBD2 (5 bases each). Germline loops: CDR1 MDHEN, CDR2 SYDVKM. The CDR3 spans 14 residues. Trimming shortened V by 3 bases and J by 9 bases, and 17 bases separated the two germline ends. Supplemented by reference TRBV28 and TRBJ2-5, the full variable domain reads DVKVTQSSRYLVKRTGEKVFLECVQDMDHENMFWYRQDPGLGLRLIYFSYDVKMKEKGDIPEGYSVSREKKERFSLILESASTNQTSMYLCASSFEQASRAQYFGPGTRLLVL.

The CDR3 reads CSARKSSGRGEQFF. CDR3 in DNA: TGCAGTGCTAGGAAGTCTAGCGGGAGGGGAGAGCAGTTCTTC. The rearrangement links TRBV20-1 to TRBJ2-1; 12 bases map to TRBD2. Trimming took 3 bases from V and 10 from J; bases not matched to a gene: 7. Germline lookup yields CDR1 DFQATT and CDR2 SNEGSKA (reference sequence). This CDR3 is built from 14 residues.